This TCR beta chain stems from a study of blood T cell repertoires in COVID-19. Study-level background: T cells, B-cell-depleted T cells, or PBMCs supplied cDNA or gDNA.

In the original analysis: How many nucleated cells were present was estimated from reference gene primer amplification. Clones were sequenced by immunoSEQ multiplex PCR, and TCRdb holds only the in-frame ones, with some missing. Clonal size and the V and J genes are those of that table, whereas D and trimming came from the DNA. The data show some 120,000 clones, around four fifths seen once. The germline V and J ends were trimmed by 3 bases and 3 bases, with 11 bases remaining between them. Germline assignment: CDR1 LNHDA and CDR2 SQIVND (reference sequence). The CDR3 runs to 14 residues. The source is a man in his thirties or forties with acute or convalescent COVID-19. The sample comprised peripheral blood. The rearrangement links TRBV19 to TRBJ2-5, with a weak D call TRBD1 (7 bases). This CDR3 is CASSIQGGKETQYF. CDR3 nucleotide sequence: TGTGCCAGTAGTATCCAGGGGGGCAAAGAGACCCAGTACTTC.